This entry is about one T cell receptor (beta chain). The clone's antigen remains unknown. Base quality data are lacking; no much larger clone is found one base away. TCRbeta CDR3 regions were amplified from genomic DNA using the immunoSEQ Assay, a bias-controlled multiplex PCR. The paper's processing steps were these. Nucleated cell counts per sample were estimated from amplification of reference gene primers within the assay. To quantify the absolute abundance of each unique TCRbeta CDR3 rearrangement, sequence reads were collapsed and filtered. For each sample, productive Simpson clonality was calculated as the square root of Simpson's diversity index over productive rearrangements. In TCRdb, the immuneACCESS table is reduced to in-frame sequences with V and J assigned. These tables do not hold every clone; where another copy was compared, an unresolved V gene accounts for under half, and the others remain unexplained. The D gene and trimming were derived from the DNA, and the V and J assignments and clone size from that table. The sample table holds under 250,000 clones, of which roughly 85% were seen once. About 4.6% of the sample is held by the ten biggest clonotypes.

Participants in the prospective study were enrolled through a virtual design, were aged 18 to 89 years, and lived in roughly 25 United States geographic areas. In the prospective study, participants were assigned to cohorts based on the clinical history participants reported in a screening survey and a study questionnaire. Exposed participants had been in contact with someone with a PCR-confirmed or clinician-diagnosed COVID-19 case within 2 weeks of study entry. Mobile phlebotomists in the prospective study collected whole blood, serum and a nasopharyngeal or oropharyngeal swab from every participant. Participants in the prospective study had the option to provide additional blood draws and questionnaires over a roughly two-month period. Blood samples from the prospective study were shipped frozen or at room temperature prior to DNA extraction. The data were taken from a study of blood T cell repertoires in COVID-19 (dated by TCRdb to the early 2020s). As for the study more broadly: Collaborator samples came from the United States, Italy and Spain and covered acute and convalescent phases of COVID-19. The prospective study material was composed of cDNA or gDNA derived from T cells, B-cell-depleted T cells, or PBMCs. Deeply sampled blood TCRbeta repertoires from subjects exposed to, actively infected with, or recovered from COVID-19 were included in the dataset. The repertoires were released in a freely available public database intended as a resource for research on the immune response to SARS-CoV-2. The samples were drawn from the first 160 participants of the ongoing ImmuneRACE study and from over 950 subjects provided by 6 global collaborators. The sample metadata nearly always contained a de-identified subject ID, COVID-19 status, age in years and sex. HLA class I and class II types, where available, came from metadata supplied by the sample provider rather than from assay-based typing.

Results the study describes overall, beyond this receptor: Clinical and demographic metadata were provided uncurated, with the amount varying by source and participant.

Spanning cysteine to phenylalanine, the CDR3 consists of 13 amino acids. Solely the CDR3 DNA is kept, with 39 bases framed from the first base. Based on the germline V gene, the CDR1 and CDR2 sequences are ENHRY and SYGVKD. The trim is 0 bases for V and 5 bases for J, with a gap of 7 bases between the germline ends. The clonotype was recovered from a woman in her 50s who had been exposed to COVID-19. Material for sequencing was PBMCs or T cells enriched from blood (not recorded which). This receptor chain uses TRBV10-3 and TRBJ2-5, with the D gene call left open. The base sequence is TGTGCCATCAGTGAGTCAACGGGTGAGACCCAGTACTTC. This gives the protein CAISESTGETQYF.